A single sample is the source of the 10 T cell receptor beta chains below, sequenced in a study of shared clonotypes between healthy human individuals. The method was immunoSEQ multiplex PCR; TCRdb's version includes in-frame clones alone and lacks a portion of them. Of 2 million to 2.5 million clones detected, approximately 95% appear once; the ten largest clones hold more than 0.1%. Sequencing used naive CD4+ T cells sorted from blood. Subset reported: CD45RA+ positively selected. These receptors were collected from a man younger than 35 in good health.

This clone was seen once. V is TRBV11-2 and J is TRBJ1-1; a possible D gene is TRBD1 (6 bases). Germline V gene sequence: CDR1 SGHAT, CDR2 FQNNGV. CDR3 size: 13 residues. V shed 4 bases and J shed 7 bases, with 13 bases lying between them. The DNA of the CDR3 is TGTGCCAGCAGCTCTTCGGGACACCATGAAGCTTTCTTT. Translating it yields CASSSSGHHEAFF.

The chain employs TRBV7-8 and TRBJ1-1; D gene ambiguous. Germline lookup yields CDR1 SGHVS and CDR2 FQNEAQ. V was shortened by 1 base and J by 4 bases, with 16 bases between the two germline ends. The CDR3 sequence is 16 residues long. Here the CDR3 reads CASSLGRIPRSTEAFF. The CDR3 bases are TGTGCCAGCAGCTTAGGCCGGATCCCACGAAGCACTGAAGCTTTCTTT.

This chain links TRBV2 with TRBJ1-1, with D tentatively TRBD1 (5 bases). V lost 8 bases and J 1 base, leaving 14 bases between the germline ends. The CDR3 is made up of 14 amino acids. The germline gives CDR1 SNHLY, CDR2 FYNNEI. CDR3 DNA: TGTGCCAGCGGGACCTTGAGGGAGAACACTGAAGCTTTCTTT. Translation gives CASGTLRENTEAFF.

V gene TRBV7-2 combines with J gene TRBJ2-7; 7 positions agree with TRBD2. CDR1 is SGHTA, CDR2 FQGNSA, per germline. The V gene end was trimmed by 2 bases and the J gene end by 6 bases; junction bases not matched to a gene: 10. CDR3 length equals 15 residues. CDR3 region: CASSLNGAGVGEQYF. CDR3 DNA: TGTGCCAGCAGCTTAAATGGGGCGGGAGTGGGCGAGCAGTACTTC.

The chain is built from TRBV28 and TRBJ2-7, with D perhaps matching TRBD1 (6 bases). Germline-derived CDR1 and CDR2 are MDHEN and SYDVKM. The CDR3 is 16 amino acids. Trimming shortened V by 5 bases and J by 2 bases, and 19 bases separated the two germline ends. The CDR3 reads CASSSPRGSGPYEQYF. As DNA, the CDR3 is TGTGCCAGCAGTAGCCCCAGGGGATCGGGACCCTACGAGCAGTACTTC.

V and J are TRBV27 and TRBJ2-1; 12 nucleotides match TRBD2. The CDR3 is 16 amino acids. Germline CDR1 and CDR2: MNHEY and SMNVEV (reference sequence). Trimming cost V 0 bases and J 4 bases; bases outside gene matches: 1. DNA for the CDR3: TGTGCCAGCAGTTTATCGACTAGCGGGAGATACAATGAGCAGTTCTTC. Amino acids: CASSLSTSGRYNEQFF.

Worth noting for this clone: The same CDR3 arises from other DNA sequences in this sample as well. The chain carries TRBV6-1 and TRBJ1-5; no definite D call. Deletions cut 7 bases from V and 2 bases from J, with 12 bases between. Germline CDR1 is MNHNS and CDR2 is SASEGT. The CDR3 length is 14 residues. The CDR3 bases are TGTGCCAGCATCCGCGACGGGGGCAATCAGCCCCAGCATTTT. Protein: CASIRDGGNQPQHF.

This clone was observed a handful of times. J is TRBJ1-1 and V is TRBV7-9, with TRBD1 matching 9 bases. This CDR3 has 14 residues. Trimming cost V 7 bases and J 11 bases; bases outside gene matches: 14. CDR1 and CDR2 from the germline V gene are SEHNR and FQNEAQ (reference sequence). Written as DNA, the CDR3 is TGTGCCAGCAACCCGCCGGCGGGACAGGGATTCGCTTTCTTT. Amino acid sequence: CASNPPAGQGFAFF.

This chain links TRBV28 with TRBJ1-5; TRBD1 matches at 8 bases. V gave up 1 base and J gave up 0 bases; unmatched junction bases: 5. CDR1 is MDHEN and CDR2 is SYDVKM in the germline V gene. There are 17 residues in the CDR3. The CDR3, as DNA: TGTGCCAGCAGTTTATTCCAAGGACAGGGTAGCAATCAGCCCCAGCATTTT. Translated: CASSLFQGQGSNQPQHF.

The rearrangement uses TRBV7-2 and TRBJ1-2, with 7 nucleotides matching TRBD1. Per germline, CDR1 SGHTA and CDR2 FQGNSA. The CDR3 totals 13 residues. V lost 5 bases to trimming and J lost 8 bases; unmatched junction nucleotides: 8. The DNA for the CDR3 is TGTGCCAGCAGCCGAGGAGGGGGCCGCGGCTACACCTTC. Residues: CASSRGGGRGYTF.